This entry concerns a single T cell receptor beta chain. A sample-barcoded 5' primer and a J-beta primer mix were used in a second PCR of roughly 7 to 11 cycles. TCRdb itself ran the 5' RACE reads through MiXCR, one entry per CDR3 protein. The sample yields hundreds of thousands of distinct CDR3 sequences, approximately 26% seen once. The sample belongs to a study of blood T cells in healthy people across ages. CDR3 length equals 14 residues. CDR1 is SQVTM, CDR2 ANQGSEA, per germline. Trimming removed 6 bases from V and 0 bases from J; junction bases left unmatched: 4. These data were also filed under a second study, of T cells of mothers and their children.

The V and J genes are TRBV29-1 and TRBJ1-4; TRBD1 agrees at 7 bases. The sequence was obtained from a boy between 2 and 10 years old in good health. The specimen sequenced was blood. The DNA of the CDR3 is TGCAGCGTGCAACAGGGGACAACTAATGAAAAACTGTTTTTT. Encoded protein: CSVQQGTTNEKLFF. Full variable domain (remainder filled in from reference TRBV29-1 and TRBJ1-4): SAVISQKPSRDICQRGTSLTIQCQVDSQVTMMFWYRQQPGQSLTLIATANQGSEATYESGFVIDKFPISRPNLTFSTLTVSNMSPEDSSIYLCSVQQGTTNEKLFFGSGTQLSVL.